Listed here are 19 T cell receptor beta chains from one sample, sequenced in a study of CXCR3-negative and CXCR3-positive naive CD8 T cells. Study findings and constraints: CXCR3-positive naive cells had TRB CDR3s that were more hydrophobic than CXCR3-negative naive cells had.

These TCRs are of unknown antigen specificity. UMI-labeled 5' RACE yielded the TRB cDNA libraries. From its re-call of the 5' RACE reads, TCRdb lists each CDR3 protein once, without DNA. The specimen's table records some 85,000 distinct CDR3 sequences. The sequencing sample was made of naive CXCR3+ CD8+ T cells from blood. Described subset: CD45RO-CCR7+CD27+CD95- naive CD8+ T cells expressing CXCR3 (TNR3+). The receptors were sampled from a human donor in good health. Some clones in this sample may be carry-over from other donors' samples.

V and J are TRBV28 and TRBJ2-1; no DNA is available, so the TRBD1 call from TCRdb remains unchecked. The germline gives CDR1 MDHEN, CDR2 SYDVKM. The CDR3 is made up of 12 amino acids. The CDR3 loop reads CASSPVYNEQFF.

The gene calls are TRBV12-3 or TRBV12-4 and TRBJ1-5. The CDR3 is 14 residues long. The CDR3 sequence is CASSLLGYNQPQHF.

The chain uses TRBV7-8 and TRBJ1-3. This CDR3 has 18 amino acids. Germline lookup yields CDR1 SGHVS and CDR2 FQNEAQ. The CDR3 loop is CASSFYTIPTGLRNTIYF.

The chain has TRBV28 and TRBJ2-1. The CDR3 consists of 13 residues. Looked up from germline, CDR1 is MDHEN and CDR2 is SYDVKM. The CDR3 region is CASTVLYDGEQFF.

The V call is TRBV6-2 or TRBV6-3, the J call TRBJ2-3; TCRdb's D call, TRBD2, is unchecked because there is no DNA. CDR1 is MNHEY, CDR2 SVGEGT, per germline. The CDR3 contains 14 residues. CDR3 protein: CASSSLAGEDTQYF.

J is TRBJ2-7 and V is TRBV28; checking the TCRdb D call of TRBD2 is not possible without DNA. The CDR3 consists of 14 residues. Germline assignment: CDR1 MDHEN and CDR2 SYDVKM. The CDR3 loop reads CASSLSPTGPKQYF. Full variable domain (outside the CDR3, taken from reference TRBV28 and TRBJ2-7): DVKVTQSSRYLVKRTGEKVFLECVQDMDHENMFWYRQDPGLGLRLIYFSYDVKMKEKGDIPEGYSVSREKKERFSLILESASTNQTSMYLCASSLSPTGPKQYFGPGTRLTVT.

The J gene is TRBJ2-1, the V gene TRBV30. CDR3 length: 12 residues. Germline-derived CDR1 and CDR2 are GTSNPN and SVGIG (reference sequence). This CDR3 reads CAWSEQGGEQFF.

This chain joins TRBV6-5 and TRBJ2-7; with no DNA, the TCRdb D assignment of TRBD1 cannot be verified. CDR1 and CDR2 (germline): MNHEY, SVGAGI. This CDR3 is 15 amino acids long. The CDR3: CASSYGTAYPYEQYF.

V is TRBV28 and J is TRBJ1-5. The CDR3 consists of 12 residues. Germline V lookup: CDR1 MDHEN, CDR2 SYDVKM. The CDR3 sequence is CASSPANQPQHF. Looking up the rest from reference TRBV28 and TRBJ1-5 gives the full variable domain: DVKVTQSSRYLVKRTGEKVFLECVQDMDHENMFWYRQDPGLGLRLIYFSYDVKMKEKGDIPEGYSVSREKKERFSLILESASTNQTSMYLCASSPANQPQHFGDGTRLSIL.

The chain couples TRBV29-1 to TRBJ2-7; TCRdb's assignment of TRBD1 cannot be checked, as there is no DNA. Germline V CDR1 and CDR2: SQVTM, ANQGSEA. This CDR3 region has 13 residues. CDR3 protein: CSVVGTGSYEQYF.

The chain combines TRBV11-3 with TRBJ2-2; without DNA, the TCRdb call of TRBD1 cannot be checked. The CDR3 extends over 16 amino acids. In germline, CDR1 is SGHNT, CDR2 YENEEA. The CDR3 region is CASSFGGQGATGELFF.

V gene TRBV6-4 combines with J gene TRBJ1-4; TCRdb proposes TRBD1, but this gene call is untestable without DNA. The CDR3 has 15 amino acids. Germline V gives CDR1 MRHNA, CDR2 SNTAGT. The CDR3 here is CASSERGTANEKLFF.

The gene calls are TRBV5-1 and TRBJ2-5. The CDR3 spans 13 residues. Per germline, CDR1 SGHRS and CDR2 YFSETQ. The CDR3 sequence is CASSLASGETQYF.

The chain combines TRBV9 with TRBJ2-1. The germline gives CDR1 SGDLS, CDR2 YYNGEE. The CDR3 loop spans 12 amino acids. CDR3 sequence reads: CASSVSGNEQFF.

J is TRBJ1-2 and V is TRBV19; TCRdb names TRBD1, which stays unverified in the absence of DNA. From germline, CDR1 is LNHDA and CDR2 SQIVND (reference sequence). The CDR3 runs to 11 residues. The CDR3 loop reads CASGVSGGYTF.

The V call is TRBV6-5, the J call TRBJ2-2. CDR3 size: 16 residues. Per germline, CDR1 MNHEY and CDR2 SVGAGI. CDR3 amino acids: CASSPSWIRDTGELFF.

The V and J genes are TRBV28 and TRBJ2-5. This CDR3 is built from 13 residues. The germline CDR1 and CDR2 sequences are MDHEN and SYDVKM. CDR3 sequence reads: CASSLGQFETQYF.

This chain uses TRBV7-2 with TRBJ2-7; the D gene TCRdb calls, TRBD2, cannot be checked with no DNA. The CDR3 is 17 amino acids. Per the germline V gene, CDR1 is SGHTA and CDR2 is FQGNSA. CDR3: CASSSHTLASATYEQYF. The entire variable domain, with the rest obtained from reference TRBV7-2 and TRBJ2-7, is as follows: GAGVSQSPSNKVTEKGKDVELRCDPISGHTALYWYRQSLGQGLEFLIYFQGNSAPDKSGLPSDRFSAERTGGSVSTLTIQRTQQEDSAVYLCASSSHTLASATYEQYFGPGTRLTVT.

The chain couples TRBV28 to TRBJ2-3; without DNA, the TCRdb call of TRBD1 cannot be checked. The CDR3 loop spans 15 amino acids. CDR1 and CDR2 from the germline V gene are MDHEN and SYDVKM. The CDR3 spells CASSPPRGSTDTQYF.